The rows below give T cell receptor beta chains drawn from one sample of a study of shared clonotypes between healthy human individuals. Clones were read by immunoSEQ multiplex PCR, and TCRdb kept only the in-frame ones, dropping some. The table has around 1.9 million clones, approximately 94% seen once; the top ten hold approximately 1.7%. Sequences were obtained from naive CD8+ T cells from PBMCs. The receptors here all came from a man between 18 and 29 years old in good health. Some clones in this sample may be carry-over from other donors' samples. Each CDR3 is given with its conserved first and last residue. The D gene is left open where the match is weak. Expanded clones get a size class; other rows say once, few or many, or leave the size out.

J gene	D gene	clone size	V gene	CDR3 protein	CDR3 DNA
TRBJ2-1	TRBD2	.	TRBV4-1	CASSSRTSGRFYNEQFF	TGCGCCAGCAGCTCCCGGACTAGCGGGAGATTCTACAATGAGCAGTTCTTC
TRBJ2-7	.	.	TRBV6-1	CASSEGQVYEQYF	TGTGCCAGCAGTGAGGGACAAGTCTACGAGCAGTACTTC
TRBJ2-1	.	.	TRBV4-1	CASSPTWADRDSYNEQFF	TGCGCCAGCAGCCCCACCTGGGCAGATCGAGACTCCTACAATGAGCAGTTCTTC
TRBJ2-7	TRBD2	.	TRBV6-6	CASSYSGLAAAYEQYF	TGTGCCAGCAGTTACTCGGGACTAGCGGCAGCCTACGAGCAGTACTTC
TRBJ2-2	.	.	TRBV5-1	CASTAETGELFF	TGCGCCAGCACAGCTGAAACCGGGGAGCTGTTTTTT
TRBJ2-5	.	.	TRBV4-1	CASSQEGRTAQETQYF	TGCGCCAGCAGCCAAGAGGGCAGAACAGCCCAAGAGACCCAGTACTTC
TRBJ2-7	TRBD1	.	TRBV7-9	CASSAPGTGTHEQYF	TGTGCCAGCAGCGCACCCGGGACAGGGACCCACGAGCAGTACTTC
TRBJ2-3	.	.	TRBV14	CASSGLGGPDTQYF	TGTGCCAGCAGTGGGCTGGGAGGCCCAGATACGCAGTATTTT
TRBJ2-2	.	.	TRBV27	CASSLLGPGELFF	TGTGCCAGCAGTTTATTGGGCCCCGGGGAGCTGTTTTTT
TRBJ2-7	.	.	TRBV5-6	CASSFGDGYEQYF	TGTGCCAGCAGCTTTGGAGACGGCTACGAGCAGTACTTC
TRBJ1-2	TRBD1	.	TRBV7-9	CASSQGQTNYGYTF	TGTGCCAGCAGCCAGGGACAGACGAACTATGGCTACACCTTC
TRBJ2-7	.	.	TRBV6-5	CASSVIKSYEQYF	TGTGCCAGCAGTGTGATTAAATCCTACGAGCAGTACTTC
TRBJ1-5	.	once	TRBV28	CASSSLRGVAQHF	TGTGCCAGCAGTTCTCTCCGCGGGGTGGCCCAGCATTTT
TRBJ2-7	TRBD1	.	TRBV27	CASRGQFYEQYF	TGTGCCAGCAGGGGACAGTTCTACGAGCAGTACTTC
TRBJ2-2	TRBD1	.	TRBV5-6	CASSPTGGVGELFF	TGTGCCAGCAGCCCGACAGGGGGGGTCGGGGAGCTGTTTTTT
TRBJ1-2	.	.	TRBV19	CASREIRTAPDGYTF	TGTGCCAGTAGGGAGATCCGGACGGCCCCAGATGGCTACACCTTC
TRBJ2-7	.	once	TRBV4-2	CASSQGPDSYEQYF	TGTGCCAGCAGCCAAGGCCCGGACAGTTACGAGCAGTACTTC
TRBJ2-2	.	.	TRBV4-2	CASSQLHNSINTGELFF	TGTGCCAGCAGCCAACTTCACAACAGCATCAACACCGGGGAGCTGTTTTTT
TRBJ2-2	TRBD1	.	TRBV10-1	CASSYTTGGSGELFF	TGCGCCAGCAGCTATACCACAGGGGGCTCCGGGGAGCTGTTTTTT
TRBJ2-2	TRBD2	.	TRBV19	CASSIDHLLAGGTGELFF	TGTGCCAGTAGTATAGATCATCTGCTAGCGGGAGGTACCGGGGAGCTGTTTTTT
TRBJ2-1	TRBD1	.	TRBV25-1	CASSELGTGIGGEQFF	TGTGCCAGCAGTGAATTGGGGACAGGGATAGGAGGCGAGCAGTTCTTC
TRBJ2-7	TRBD2	.	TRBV5-6	CASSSPRVSGSYEQYF	TGTGCCAGCAGCTCCCCTCGTGTTAGCGGGAGCTACGAGCAGTACTTC
TRBJ2-1	.	.	TRBV10-2	CASSSGTEQFF	TGCGCCAGCAGTTCAGGGACAGAGCAGTTCTTC
TRBJ2-2	.	.	TRBV29-1	CSVALHTGELFF	TGCAGCGTTGCATTGCACACCGGGGAGCTGTTTTTT
TRBJ2-5	TRBD2	.	TRBV7-9	CASSEPGGETQYF	TGTGCCAGCAGCGAACCGGGGGGAGAGACCCAGTACTTC
TRBJ2-1	TRBD2	.	TRBV6-5	CASSSRTSGAYNEQFF	TGTGCCAGCAGTTCCCGGACTAGCGGGGCCTACAATGAGCAGTTCTTC
TRBJ1-1	.	.	TRBV2	CASSDSTTGAFF	TGTGCCAGCAGTGATTCCACCACTGGAGCTTTCTTT
TRBJ2-1	.	.	TRBV6-1	CASSEARTVIYNEQFF	TGTGCCAGCAGTGAAGCGAGGACAGTGATCTACAATGAGCAGTTCTTC
TRBJ1-5	.	.	TRBV27	CASSLRYSNQPQHF	TGTGCCAGCAGTTTAAGGTACTCCAATCAGCCCCAGCATTTT
TRBJ2-2	TRBD2	.	TRBV5-6	CASSLGLAGTGELFF	TGTGCCAGCAGCTTGGGACTAGCGGGGACCGGGGAGCTGTTTTTT